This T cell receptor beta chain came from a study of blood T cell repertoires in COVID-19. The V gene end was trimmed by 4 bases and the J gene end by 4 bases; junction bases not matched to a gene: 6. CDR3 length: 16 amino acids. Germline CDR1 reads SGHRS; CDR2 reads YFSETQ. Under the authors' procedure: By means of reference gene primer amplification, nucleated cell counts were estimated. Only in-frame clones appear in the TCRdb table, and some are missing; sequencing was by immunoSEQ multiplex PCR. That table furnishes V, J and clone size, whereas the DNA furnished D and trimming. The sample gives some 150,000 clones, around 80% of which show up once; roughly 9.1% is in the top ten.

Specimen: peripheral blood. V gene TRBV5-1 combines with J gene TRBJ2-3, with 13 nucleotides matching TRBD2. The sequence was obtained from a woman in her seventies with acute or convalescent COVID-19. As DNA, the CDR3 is TGCGCCAGCAGCAGGGGACTAGCGGGAAATTCAGATACGCAGTATTTT. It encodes CASSRGLAGNSDTQYF.